This T cell receptor beta chain is from a study of siplizumab effects on memory and regulatory T cells. V gave up 1 base and J gave up 10 bases, with 4 bases separating them. The V gene's germline CDR1 is SNHLY and CDR2 FYNNEI. The CDR3 runs to 11 residues. Profiled with immunoSEQ multiplex PCR; TCRdb holds only in-frame clones, not every one. The sample holds about 82,000 clones, roughly 87% seen once. The receptor comes from a human donor in good health. V usage is TRBV2 and J usage is TRBJ1-4; D unresolved. The source material was Tregs sorted from blood. CDR3 nucleotide sequence: TGTGCCAGCAGTGAAGGGTTAAAACTGTTTTTT. This codes for CASSEGLKLFF.